What follows are 3 T cell receptor beta chains derived from one specimen sequenced in a study of shared clonotypes between healthy human individuals. The assay was immunoSEQ multiplex PCR, and TCRdb's table has in-frame clones only and misses some. The sample has around 980,000 clones, approximately 80% seen once; the top ten hold roughly 0.55%. Sequences were obtained from memory CD4+ T cells from PBMCs. The sample's subset: CD45RA-negative fraction. The source of these receptors is a man aged 18 to 30 in good health. Some clones in this sample may be carry-over from other donors' samples.

This clone was counted between two and nine times. The sample holds other DNA sequences that translate to the same CDR3. CDR3 in amino acids: CRFRGTEAFF. CDR3 DNA: TGCCGATTCCGGGGAACTGAAGCTTTCTTT. The V gene is TRBV20-1, the J gene TRBJ1-1; D remains ambiguous. Germline V gene data show CDR1 as DFQATT and CDR2 as SNEGSKA (reference sequence). The CDR3 is made up of 10 amino acids.

The CDR3 region is CASSLLAGVPYEQYF. CDR3 DNA: TGTGCCAGCAGCTTGCTAGCGGGAGTACCCTACGAGCAGTACTTC. V is TRBV5-4 and J is TRBJ2-7, with TRBD2 identical over 10 bases. With 1 base clipped from V and 2 bases from J, the junction kept 3 bases outside the gene matches. CDR3 length: 15 amino acids. CDR1 and CDR2 from the germline V gene are SGHNT and YYREEE (reference sequence).

This clone was recorded only once. The sample contains more than one DNA sequence encoding this CDR3. The rearrangement joins TRBV10-3 to TRBJ2-3, with D perhaps assigned TRBD1 or TRBD2 (5 bases each). This CDR3 has 11 amino acids. CDR1 ENHRY and CDR2 SYGVKD come from the germline V gene. Trimming shortened V by 6 bases and J by 5 bases, and 6 bases separated the two germline ends. CDR3 sequence (DNA): TGTGCCATCAGGAGGGGAGATACGCAGTATTTT. It translates to CAIRRGDTQYF.